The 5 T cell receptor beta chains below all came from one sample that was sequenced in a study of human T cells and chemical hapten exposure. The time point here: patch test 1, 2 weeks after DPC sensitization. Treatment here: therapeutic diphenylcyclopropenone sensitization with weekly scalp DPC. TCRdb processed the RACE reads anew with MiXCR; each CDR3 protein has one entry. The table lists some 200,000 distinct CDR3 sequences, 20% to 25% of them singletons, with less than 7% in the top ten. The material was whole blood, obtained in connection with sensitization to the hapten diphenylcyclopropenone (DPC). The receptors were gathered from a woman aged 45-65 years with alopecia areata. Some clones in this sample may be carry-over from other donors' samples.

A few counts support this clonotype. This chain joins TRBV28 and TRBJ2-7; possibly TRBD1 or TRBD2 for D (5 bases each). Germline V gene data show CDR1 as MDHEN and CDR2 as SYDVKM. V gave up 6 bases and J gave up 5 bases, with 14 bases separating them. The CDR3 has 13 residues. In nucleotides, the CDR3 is TGTGCCAGCAGCCTAATAAGGGACCACGAGCAGTACTTC. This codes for CASSLIRDHEQYF.

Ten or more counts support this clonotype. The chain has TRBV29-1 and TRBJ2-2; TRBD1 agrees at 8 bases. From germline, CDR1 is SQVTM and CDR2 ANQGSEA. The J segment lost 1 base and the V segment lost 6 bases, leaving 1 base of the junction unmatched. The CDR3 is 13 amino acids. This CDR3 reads CSVDRGNTGELFF. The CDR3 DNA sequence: TGCAGCGTCGACAGGGGGAACACCGGGGAGCTGTTTTTT.

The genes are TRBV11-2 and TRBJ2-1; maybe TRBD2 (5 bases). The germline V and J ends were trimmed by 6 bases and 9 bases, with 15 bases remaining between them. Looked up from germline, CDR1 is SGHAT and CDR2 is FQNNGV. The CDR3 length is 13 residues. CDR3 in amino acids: CASRRIGLLEQFF. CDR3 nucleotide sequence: TGTGCCAGCAGACGGATTGGACTGCTTGAGCAGTTCTTC.

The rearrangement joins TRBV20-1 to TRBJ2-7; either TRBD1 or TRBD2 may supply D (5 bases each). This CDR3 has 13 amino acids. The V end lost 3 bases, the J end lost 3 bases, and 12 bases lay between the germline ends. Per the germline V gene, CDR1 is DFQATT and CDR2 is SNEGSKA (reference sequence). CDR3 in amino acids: CSASGAGVYEQYF. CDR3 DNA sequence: TGCAGTGCTAGTGGGGCGGGTGTCTACGAGCAGTACTTC.

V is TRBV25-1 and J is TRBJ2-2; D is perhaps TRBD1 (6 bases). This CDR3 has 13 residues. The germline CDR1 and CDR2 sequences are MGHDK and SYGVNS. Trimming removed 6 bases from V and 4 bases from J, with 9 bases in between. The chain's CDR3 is CASSRGGTGELFF. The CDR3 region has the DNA TGTGCCAGCAGCAGGGGTGGCACCGGGGAGCTGTTTTTT.